These 18 T cell receptor beta chains were sequenced from one sample in a study of T-cell memory formation after mild COVID-19. TCRdb reanalysed the 5' RACE reads using MiXCR and keeps one entry per CDR3 protein. This sample carries about 390,000 distinct CDR3 sequences, about 21% of them seen once, and the ten largest clones take under 15%. The sample comprised PBMCs or a T cell subset sorted from them (not recorded which). The source of these receptors is an adult woman who had mild COVID-19 (a few samples of this study predate the infection). Cell type and time point are not known.

This chain links TRBV12-3 or TRBV12-4 with TRBJ2-4; TRBD1 is a possible D gene (5 bases). Trimming took off 3 bases at V and 1 base at J, with 16 bases between the two ends. This CDR3 contains 17 residues. CDR3 nucleotide sequence: TGTGCCAGCAGTTTTGGTCAGGGTGGGGTGGCCAAAAACATTCAGTACTTC. Its translation is CASSFGQGGVAKNIQYF.

V gene TRBV9 combines with J gene TRBJ1-1; 7 bases line up with TRBD1. This CDR3 is built from 15 residues. After removal of 0 bases from V and 3 bases from J, the junction contained 5 bases not matched to a gene. Germline V gene data show CDR1 as SGDLS and CDR2 as YYNGEE. The CDR3 loop reads CASSVAPTGDTEAFF. CDR3 nucleotide sequence: TGTGCCAGCAGCGTAGCCCCCACAGGGGACACTGAAGCTTTCTTT.

The sample holds a few counts of this clonotype. This chain links TRBV10-3 with TRBJ2-3; 13 nucleotides align to TRBD2. V gave up 3 bases and J gave up 0 bases; unmatched junction bases: 9. Germline V lookup: CDR1 ENHRY, CDR2 SYGVKD. The CDR3 runs to 19 residues. This CDR3 reads CAISDLERTSGGSTDTQYF. DNA for the CDR3: TGTGCCATCAGTGACCTAGAAAGGACTAGCGGGGGAAGCACAGATACGCAGTATTTT.

This chain connects TRBV30 to TRBJ2-3, with D possibly called TRBD1 or TRBD2 (5 bases each). Germline values: CDR1 GTSNPN, CDR2 SVGIG (reference sequence). The CDR3 is 14 residues long. The CDR3 is CASTGGARADTQYF. The DNA of the CDR3 is TGTGCATCTACGGGTGGGGCGAGGGCAGATACGCAGTATTTT.

This clonotype appeared a few times. The genes are TRBV7-9 and TRBJ1-2; D is possibly TRBD1 (6 bases). Trimming cost V 2 bases and J 8 bases, with 15 bases left between them. The CDR3 loop spans 14 amino acids. From germline, CDR1 is SEHNR and CDR2 FQNEAQ (reference sequence). This chain's CDR3 is CASSLSGGLDGYTF. CDR3 in DNA: TGTGCCAGCAGCTTATCCGGGGGGCTGGACGGCTACACCTTC.

This chain joins TRBV29-1 and TRBJ2-7; 7 nucleotides align to TRBD1. This CDR3 is built from 12 residues. V gave up 0 bases and J gave up 4 bases; unmatched junction bases: 0. The V gene's germline CDR1 is SQVTM and CDR2 ANQGSEA. CDR3 coding DNA: TGCAGCGTTGAAGACAGGGGGTACGAGCAGTACTTC. Translation: CSVEDRGYEQYF.

The rearrangement joins TRBV7-9 to TRBJ2-6; 7 nucleotides line up with TRBD1. After removal of 5 bases from V and 1 base from J, the junction contained 14 bases not matched to a gene. The germline V gene has CDR1 SEHNR and CDR2 FQNEAQ (reference sequence). The CDR3 spans 19 residues. CDR3 in DNA: TGTGCCAGCAGCACTTACAGGGGTCCCTCGGCATCTGGGGCCAACGTCCTGACTTTC. Its protein is CASSTYRGPSASGANVLTF. Full variable domain (rest looked up from reference TRBV7-9 and TRBJ2-6): DTGVSQNPRHKITKRGQNVTFRCDPISEHNRLYWYRQTLGQGPEFLTYFQNEAQLEKSRLLSDRFSAERPKGSFSTLEIQRTEQGDSAMYLCASSTYRGPSASGANVLTFGAGSRLTVL.

The chain recombines TRBV11-2 with TRBJ1-2, with 8 nucleotides matching TRBD1. The germline gives CDR1 SGHAT, CDR2 FQNNGV. With V trimmed by 4 bases and J by 4 bases, 8 bases remained unmatched. The CDR3 consists of 15 residues. DNA for the CDR3: TGTGCCAGCAGCTCCGCCGGGACAGGAGCCTATGGCTACACCTTC. Protein sequence: CASSSAGTGAYGYTF. Supplemented by reference TRBV11-2 and TRBJ1-2, the full variable domain reads EAGVAQSPRYKIIEKRQSVAFWCNPISGHATLYWYQQILGQGPKLLIQFQNNGVVDDSQLPKDRFSAERLKGVDSTLKIQPAKLEDSAVYLCASSSAGTGAYGYTFGSGTRLTVV.

This clonotype was found once. Here the CDR3 DNA reads TGTGCCAGCAGCCCTGCGGGGGCGTTGGGCACTGAAGCTTTCTTT. It is translated as CASSPAGALGTEAFF. V gene TRBV12-3 or TRBV12-4 combines with J gene TRBJ1-1; the D gene is possibly TRBD1 (6 bases). The V end was cut by 6 bases, the J end by 4 bases, with 18 bases between. CDR3 length: 15 residues.

This sequence joins TRBV7-8 and TRBJ2-5; D is undetermined. Trimming removed 9 bases from V and 2 bases from J, with 7 bases in between. Germline assignment: CDR1 SGHVS and CDR2 FQNEAQ. The CDR3 spans 11 residues. Here the CDR3 reads CASQKQETQYF. The CDR3 DNA reads as TGTGCCAGTCAGAAACAAGAGACCCAGTACTTC.

This clonotype was counted between two and nine times. CDR3: CASHTGGGGVLNTEAFF. The CDR3 DNA reads TGTGCCAGCCACACTGGTGGCGGCGGTGTCCTCAACACTGAAGCTTTCTTT. The V and J genes are TRBV2 and TRBJ1-1; no reliable D call. V was trimmed by 8 bases and J by 2 bases, leaving 24 bases between them. There are 17 residues in the CDR3. The germline CDR1 and CDR2 sequences are SNHLY and FYNNEI.

In DNA form, the CDR3 reads TGTGCCAGCACACACAGGGGGCGAAGTATAAATGAGCAGTTCTTC. This encodes CASTHRGRSINEQFF. The chain joins TRBV27 to TRBJ2-1; 9 bases agree with TRBD1. Germline trimming cut 7 bases from V and 7 bases from J; bases unmatched to any gene: 11. CDR1 and CDR2 from the germline V gene are MNHEY and SMNVEV (reference sequence). The CDR3 runs to 15 residues.

There are a few counts of this clonotype. The rearrangement uses TRBV7-2 and TRBJ2-3, with 8 bases matching TRBD1. Per the germline V gene, CDR1 is SGHTA and CDR2 is FQGNSA. The CDR3 covers 18 residues. The V and J ends lost 5 bases and 4 bases, in that order; junction bases with no gene match: 17. The CDR3 nucleotides are TGTGCCAGCAGCCGGCCGAGAGGACAGGGTTCAGAGCCAGATACGCAGTATTTT. Its protein is CASSRPRGQGSEPDTQYF.

This clonotype was seen only a few times. The rearrangement joins TRBV6-2 or TRBV6-3 to TRBJ1-5; D unclear. The length of the CDR3 is 16 residues. Per the germline V gene, CDR1 is MNHEY and CDR2 is SVGEGT. V was trimmed by 0 bases and J by 7 bases, leaving 16 bases between them. The CDR3 loop is CASSYSWEVMKQPQHF. CDR3 in DNA: TGTGCCAGCAGTTACTCGTGGGAGGTCATGAAGCAGCCCCAGCATTTT.

V and J are TRBV6-5 and TRBJ2-5; TRBD2 aligns across 9 bases. V lost 0 bases to trimming and J lost 1 base; unmatched junction nucleotides: 3. The CDR3 totals 16 residues. Looked up from germline, CDR1 is MNHEY and CDR2 is SVGAGI. The CDR3 loop reads CASSYSATSGQETQYF. The DNA of the CDR3 is TGTGCCAGCAGTTACTCGGCGACTAGCGGCCAAGAGACCCAGTACTTC.

This clonotype appeared a few times. The rearrangement joins TRBV5-1 to TRBJ1-1; weak D call: TRBD1 (6 bases). The CDR3 loop spans 14 amino acids. Germline lookup yields CDR1 SGHRS and CDR2 YFSETQ. V lost 0 bases to trimming and J lost 5 bases, with 11 bases between them. This CDR3 is CASSLEGVKTEAFF. The CDR3 DNA is TGCGCCAGCAGCTTGGAGGGGGTAAAGACTGAAGCTTTCTTT.

The gene calls are TRBV15 and TRBJ1-1; TRBD1 aligns across 7 bases. CDR1 is LNHNV, CDR2 YYDKDF, per germline (reference sequence). The CDR3 spans 14 residues. V shed 5 bases, J shed 5 bases, and the junction held 8 bases outside the gene matches. The CDR3 sequence is CATSGGQISTEAFF. DNA of the CDR3: TGTGCCACCAGCGGGGGACAGATAAGTACTGAAGCTTTCTTT.

The genes are TRBV12-3 or TRBV12-4 and TRBJ1-2, with a weak D call TRBD1 (6 bases). The CDR3 loop spans 12 amino acids. The V end lost 10 bases, the J end lost 4 bases, and 13 bases lay between the germline ends. The CDR3 DNA reads as TGTGCCACTTCGCGGGGGGCCTATGGCTACACCTTC. This sequence encodes CATSRGAYGYTF.